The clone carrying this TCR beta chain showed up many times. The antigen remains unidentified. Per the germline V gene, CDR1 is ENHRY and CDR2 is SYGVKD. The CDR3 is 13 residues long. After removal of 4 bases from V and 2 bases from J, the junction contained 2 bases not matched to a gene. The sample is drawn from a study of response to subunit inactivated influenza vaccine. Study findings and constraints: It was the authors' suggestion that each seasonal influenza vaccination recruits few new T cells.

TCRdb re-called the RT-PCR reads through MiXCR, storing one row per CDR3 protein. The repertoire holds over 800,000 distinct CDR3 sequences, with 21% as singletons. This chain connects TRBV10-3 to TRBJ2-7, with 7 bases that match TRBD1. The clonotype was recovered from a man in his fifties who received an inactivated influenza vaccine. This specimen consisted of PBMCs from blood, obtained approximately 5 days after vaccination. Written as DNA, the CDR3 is TGTGCCATCAGTGGGGGGACAGCCTACGAGCAGTACTTC. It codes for CAISGGTAYEQYF.